A single sample gave rise to the 25 T cell receptor beta chains below, sequenced in a study of cytomegalovirus exposure and HLA in healthy donors. Primers for the PCR totalled 60 Vbeta and 13 Jbeta. The repertoire was sequenced with immunoSEQ multiplex PCR; TCRdb's copy has only in-frame clones and lacks some. The repertoire includes 130,000 or so clones, 78% of them detected once, and approximately 1.5% sits in the top ten. Sequencing was performed on PBMCs. The receptors were gathered from a woman between 18 and 29 years old in good health and CMV-seronegative.

The chain is built from TRBV2 and TRBJ2-1; maybe TRBD2 (6 bases). Germline V gene lookup returns CDR1 SNHLY and CDR2 FYNNEI. The ends were cut back, 6 bases at V and 6 bases at J, with 15 bases in the middle. This CDR3 has 14 amino acids. CDR3 DNA sequence: TGTGCCAGCAGGGACGGGCGGGGATCCAATGAGCAGTTCTTC. It is translated as CASRDGRGSNEQFF.

The chain has TRBV4-2 and TRBJ2-1; 14 nucleotides match TRBD2. CDR1 and CDR2 from the germline V gene are LGHNA and YNFKEQ. The CDR3 has 16 residues. After removal of 4 bases from V and 9 bases from J, the junction contained 8 bases not matched to a gene. In nucleotides, the CDR3 is TGTGCCAGCAGCCCCCCCCGGACTAGCGGGAGGTCTGAGCAGTTCTTC. Protein sequence: CASSPPRTSGRSEQFF.

The chain combines TRBV10-3 with TRBJ1-1, with 8 bases matching TRBD1. CDR1 and CDR2 (germline): ENHRY, SYGVKD. The CDR3 sequence is 13 residues long. Trimming removed 9 bases from V and 0 bases from J; junction bases left unmatched: 3. CDR3 sequence reads: CAMGDRLNTEAFF. For the CDR3, the DNA is TGTGCCATGGGGGACAGGTTGAACACTGAAGCTTTCTTT.

The chain combines TRBV10-3 with TRBJ2-5; TRBD2 matches at 7 bases. CDR3 length: 15 residues. Germline V CDR1 and CDR2: ENHRY, SYGVKD. V was clipped by 0 bases and J by 4 bases; unmatched bases: 5. The CDR3 reads CAISESLGGGETQYF. CDR3 nucleotide sequence: TGTGCCATCAGTGAGTCTCTTGGCGGGGGAGAGACCCAGTACTTC.

The V gene is TRBV29-1, the J gene TRBJ1-1; 9 nucleotides line up with TRBD1. This CDR3 comprises 16 residues. Germline values: CDR1 SQVTM, CDR2 ANQGSEA. V trimming: 7 bases; J trimming: 4 bases; junction bases outside the gene matches: 16. CDR3 loop: CSATYLVGTGSTEAFF. The CDR3 coding sequence is TGCAGCGCTACGTACTTAGTCGGGACAGGGTCCACTGAAGCTTTCTTT.

This sequence joins TRBV5-6 and TRBJ2-1; a possible D gene is TRBD1 (5 bases). CDR3 length: 15 residues. Trimming pared 4 bases from V and 6 bases from J, leaving 17 bases between. Germline-derived CDR1 and CDR2 are SGHDT and YYEEEE. The DNA of the CDR3 is TGTGCCAGCAGCCAGGAAGGGGCCCATTCCAATGAGCAGTTCTTC. This codes for CASSQEGAHSNEQFF.

The V call is TRBV6-5, the J call TRBJ2-7; no definite D call. V lost 1 base, J lost 2 bases, and 12 bases lay in between. CDR1 is MNHEY, CDR2 SVGAGI, per germline. The length of the CDR3 is 15 residues. The CDR3 spells CASSYLSPFAYEQYF. The CDR3 DNA follows: TGTGCCAGCAGTTACTTGAGCCCTTTTGCCTACGAGCAGTACTTC.

V and J are TRBV6-6 and TRBJ1-1; 7 positions match TRBD1. CDR3 length: 15 residues. V lost 0 bases to trimming and J lost 3 bases; unmatched junction nucleotides: 4. Germline values: CDR1 MNHNY, CDR2 SVGAGI (reference sequence). In DNA form, the CDR3 reads TGTGCCAGCAGTTACTCGACAGGGCTCTACACTGAAGCTTTCTTT. Translating gives CASSYSTGLYTEAFF.

V and J are TRBV7-9 and TRBJ2-3, with 7 bases fitting TRBD2. Unmatched junction bases numbered 3, after V lost 0 bases and J lost 6 bases. The CDR3 is 14 residues long. Germline V gives CDR1 SEHNR, CDR2 FQNEAQ (reference sequence). The CDR3 DNA is TGTGCCAGCAGCTTAGCGGGAGGGTCGGATACGCAGTATTTT. Protein sequence: CASSLAGGSDTQYF.

CDR3 DNA: TGTGCCAGCAGCATGGGGACACAGACCACCGGGGAGCTGTTTTTT. It is translated as CASSMGTQTTGELFF. The V call is TRBV18, the J call TRBJ2-2; D possibly corresponds to TRBD1 (6 bases). With 8 bases removed from V and 4 bases from J, the gap between germline ends came to 17 bases. Germline CDR1 KGHSH, CDR2 LQKENI. CDR3 length: 15 residues.

The genes are TRBV12-5 and TRBJ1-1, with 8 bases identical to TRBD1. CDR1 LGHNT and CDR2 FRNRAP come from the germline V gene. V gave up 5 bases and J gave up 7 bases; unmatched junction bases: 6. The CDR3 contains 13 residues. The CDR3 reads CASGLTGGSEAFF. CDR3 DNA: TGTGCTAGTGGTCTTACAGGGGGTAGTGAAGCTTTCTTT.

The V and J genes are TRBV18 and TRBJ2-3, with D possibly TRBD1 on 6 matching bases. Trimming shortened V by 6 bases and J by 10 bases, and 17 bases separated the two germline ends. Germline V gene lookup returns CDR1 KGHSH and CDR2 LQKENI. This CDR3 region has 13 residues. CDR3 sequence reads: CASSVEDRLAQYF. The DNA of the CDR3 is TGTGCCAGCTCCGTAGAAGACAGGCTTGCGCAGTATTTT.

The rearrangement links TRBV29-1 to TRBJ2-7, with 8 bases aligning to TRBD1. The CDR3 has 17 residues. Trimming at V came to 6 bases and at J to 0 bases, leaving 16 bases not matched to a gene. The germline gives CDR1 SQVTM, CDR2 ANQGSEA. DNA for the CDR3: TGCAGCGTCATTGACAGGGGTGCCTACTTAGTCTCCTACGAGCAGTACTTC. Amino acid sequence: CSVIDRGAYLVSYEQYF.

This rearrangement joins TRBV7-9 to TRBJ2-3, with 11 nucleotides matching TRBD2. This CDR3 region has 15 residues. Germline CDR1 is SEHNR and CDR2 is FQNEAQ (reference sequence). J was trimmed by 9 bases and V by 5 bases; bases with no gene match: 10. Here the CDR3 reads CASSIAASGRPTQYF. DNA of the CDR3: TGTGCCAGCAGCATTGCAGCTAGCGGGAGGCCAACGCAGTATTTT.

This clone was found a few times. This chain uses TRBV6-5 with TRBJ1-2; perhaps TRBD1 as D (5 bases). Germline values: CDR1 MNHEY, CDR2 SVGAGI. The CDR3 has 11 residues. V shed 6 bases and J shed 6 bases, with 8 bases lying between them. The CDR3 reads CASSQGNGYTF. For the CDR3, the DNA is TGTGCCAGCAGCCAGGGTAATGGCTACACCTTC.

The chain uses TRBV25-1 and TRBJ1-4; D remains ambiguous. V was shortened by 3 bases and J by 8 bases, with 13 bases between the two germline ends. The CDR3 is 14 amino acids. Germline V gene data show CDR1 as MGHDK and CDR2 as SYGVNS. CDR3 residues: CASSDSREREKLFF. The CDR3 coding sequence is TGTGCCAGCAGTGATTCGAGGGAGCGGGAAAAACTGTTTTTT.

The CDR3 spells CASSTRDRAEGEQFF. The CDR3 coding sequence is TGTGCCAGCAGCACCCGGGACAGAGCAGAGGGTGAGCAGTTCTTC. The rearrangement uses TRBV5-4 and TRBJ2-1; TRBD1 matches 7 bases. CDR3 size: 15 residues. J was trimmed by 9 bases and V by 4 bases; bases with no gene match: 13. Germline V CDR1 and CDR2: SGHNT, YYREEE (reference sequence). Full variable domain (rest looked up from reference TRBV5-4 and TRBJ2-1): ETGVTQSPTHLIKTRGQQVTLRCSSQSGHNTVSWYQQALGQGPQFIFQYYREEENGRGNFPPRFSGLQFPNYSSELNVNALELDDSALYLCASSTRDRAEGEQFFGPGTRLTVL.

The chain combines TRBV6-5 with TRBJ1-1; no clear D. CDR3 length: 11 amino acids. V gave up 6 bases and J gave up 6 bases, with 8 bases separating them. Germline CDR1 reads MNHEY; CDR2 reads SVGAGI. CDR3 sequence (DNA): TGTGCCAGCAGATCTATGGCTGAAGCTTTCTTT. This codes for CASRSMAEAFF.

V gene TRBV19 combines with J gene TRBJ2-1; D might be TRBD2 (5 bases). V shed 7 bases and J shed 9 bases, with 16 bases lying between them. CDR1 and CDR2 (germline): LNHDA, SQIVND (reference sequence). The CDR3 sequence is 13 residues long. CDR3 protein: CASIASGNGEQFF. As DNA, the CDR3 is TGTGCCAGTATTGCTTCCGGGAACGGTGAGCAGTTCTTC.

V usage is TRBV19 and J usage is TRBJ2-7; D unclear. This CDR3 spans 15 amino acids. Trimming took 2 bases from V and 2 from J, leaving 13 bases between them. Germline-derived CDR1 and CDR2 are LNHDA and SQIVND (reference sequence). This CDR3 is CASSISPQVTYEQYF. The CDR3 DNA reads as TGTGCCAGTAGTATAAGCCCCCAAGTCACCTACGAGCAGTACTTC. The entire variable domain, with the rest obtained from reference TRBV19 and TRBJ2-7, is as follows: DGGITQSPKYLFRKEGQNVTLSCEQNLNHDAMYWYRQDPGQGLRLIYYSQIVNDFQKGDIAEGYSVSREKKESFPLTVTSAQKNPTAFYLCASSISPQVTYEQYFGPGTRLTVT.

The chain has TRBV5-1 and TRBJ2-3; 11 bases are shared with TRBD2. From germline, CDR1 is SGHRS and CDR2 YFSETQ. V was clipped by 6 bases and J by 6 bases; unmatched bases: 9. There are 15 residues in the CDR3. The CDR3 region is CASTPLAGGEDTQYF. Written as DNA, the CDR3 is TGCGCCAGCACCCCTCTAGCGGGAGGTGAGGATACGCAGTATTTT.

This chain links TRBV15 with TRBJ1-2; D gene unclear. The CDR3 length is 13 residues. Per germline, CDR1 LNHNV and CDR2 YYDKDF (reference sequence). The germline V and J ends were trimmed by 1 base and 6 bases, with 9 bases remaining between them. The CDR3 DNA sequence: TGTGCCACCAGCAGAGTCGTAGCTCATGGCTACACCTTC. Encoded protein: CATSRVVAHGYTF.

This clone was seen a few times. The chain recombines TRBV27 with TRBJ2-7, with D possibly TRBD2 on 6 matching bases. This CDR3 has 13 residues. V shed 8 bases and J shed 6 bases, with 17 bases lying between them. CDR1 is MNHEY, CDR2 SMNVEV, per germline (reference sequence). CDR3 in DNA: TGTGCCAGCGGGACCCACGGAGCGGGCGAGCAGTACTTC. Amino acid sequence: CASGTHGAGEQYF.

The CDR3 DNA reads TGTGCCAGCAGCGGGAGGGTCTCTTCCTACAATGAGCAGTTCTTC. Protein: CASSGRVSSYNEQFF. The chain links TRBV14 to TRBJ2-1, with 7 bases identical to TRBD2. Germline lookup yields CDR1 SGHDN and CDR2 FVKESK. The J segment lost 1 base and the V segment lost 5 bases, leaving 5 bases of the junction unmatched. CDR3 length equals 15 residues.

The chain is built from TRBV5-1 and TRBJ2-1; 10 nucleotides match TRBD2. The CDR3 is 17 residues long. The ends lost 0 bases at V and 5 bases at J; junction bases unmatched: 8. Germline CDR1 SGHRS, CDR2 YFSETQ. As DNA, the CDR3 is TGCGCCAGCAGCTTGGAGGGCCTAGCGGGAGTCGACAATGAGCAGTTCTTC. Translating it yields CASSLEGLAGVDNEQFF.